This T cell receptor (beta chain) was identified in a study of control samples from healthy donors and cancer patients. Profiled with immunoSEQ multiplex PCR; TCRdb holds only in-frame clones, not every one. The sample lists 150,000 to 200,000 clones; around 91% were seen once. CDR1 and CDR2 (germline): SGHNT, YYREEE (reference sequence). The CDR3 covers 13 residues. V was pared by 4 bases and J by 6 bases, with 11 bases between. The chain combines TRBV5-4 with TRBJ1-3; no firm D call. Sequencing input: blood. The receptor comes from a woman aged 45-65 years in good health. CDR3 bases: TGTGCCAGCAGCCCACGGACGGAAAACACCATATATTTT. It translates to CASSPRTENTIYF.